This T cell receptor beta chain came from a study of cytomegalovirus exposure and HLA in healthy donors. This PCR relied on a set of 60 Vbeta primers and 13 Jbeta primers. Assay used: immunoSEQ multiplex PCR; TCRdb lists only in-frame clones, some missing. Of about 110,000 clones detected, roughly 66% appear once; the ten largest clones hold roughly 2%. V was clipped by 1 base and J by 0 bases, with 13 bases between them. There are 17 residues in the CDR3. Per germline, CDR1 MGHRA and CDR2 YSYEKL. V usage is TRBV4-1 and J usage is TRBJ1-5; maybe TRBD1 (6 bases). Sequencing was done on a sample of PBMCs. The source is a woman aged 30 to 39 in good health and CMV-seronegative. The CDR3 spells CASSQVMGAYSNQPQHF. The CDR3 DNA sequence: TGCGCCAGCAGCCAAGTAATGGGGGCGTATAGCAATCAGCCCCAGCATTTT.